This TCR beta chain is drawn from a study of regulatory T cells in long-lasting Graves disease. General study results and limits: Persistent cases favored TRBV28, TRBJ1-2 and TRBJ2-5.

Libraries of TCR beta came from iRepertoire HTBI primers plus Arm-PCR of CDR3 regions. Under the authors' procedure: Identified across the samples were 62 TRBV segments and over 11 TRBJ segments. TCRdb used MiXCR to reprocess the multiplex PCR reads, holding one entry per CDR3 protein. These V and J calls derive from TCRdb rather than the authors' analysis. The sample lists 450,000 or so distinct CDR3 sequences, less than 25% occurring once. CDR1 and CDR2 from the germline V gene are MNHEY and SVGEGT. The CDR3 length is 13 residues. Notes on this clonotype: Its matching antigen is unknown. A much larger clone is a single base away; this may be a read error.

Time point denoted: persistent/refractory GD, antithyroid drugs over 5 years with positive TRAb. From RNA extracted from PBMCs, the TCR library was made. The authors drew 8.5 to 9.5 milliliters of peripheral blood into EDTA tubes. This chain links TRBV6-2 or TRBV6-3 with TRBJ1-1, with 9 bases lining up with TRBD1. The sequences come from peripheral blood mononuclear cells (PBMCs), collected when the disease was refractory, from a patient treated with antithyroid drugs. The receptor was isolated from a female donor with Graves disease. CDR3 protein: CASFDRGNTETFF. CDR3 bases: TGTGCCAGCTTCGACAGGGGGAACACTGAAACTTTCTTT.